The 25 T cell receptor beta chains below were found in one sample sequenced in a study of T cell responses to AZD1222 COVID-19 vaccine. Clones were sequenced by immunoSEQ multiplex PCR, and TCRdb holds only the in-frame ones, with some missing. The sample has 150,000 to 200,000 clones, 90% to 95% seen once; the top ten hold under 1.5%. The material was peripheral blood, obtained 28 days after the second AZD1222 dose. All receptors come from an adult who received the AZD1222 COVID-19 vaccine.

The gene calls are TRBV11-2 and TRBJ1-2, with D possibly being TRBD1 (6 bases). V lost 0 bases to trimming and J lost 0 bases, with 8 bases between them. The length of the CDR3 is 15 residues. Germline CDR1 SGHAT, CDR2 FQNNGV. For the CDR3, the DNA is TGTGCCAGCAGCTTAGAGGGGGGCACTAACTATGGCTACACCTTC. Amino acids: CASSLEGGTNYGYTF.

V gene TRBV28 combines with J gene TRBJ1-1, with D possibly being TRBD1 (5 bases). Germline V CDR1 and CDR2: MDHEN, SYDVKM. Trimming stripped 5 bases from V and 1 base from J, with 17 bases between. CDR3 length equals 16 residues. CDR3 in DNA: TGTGCCAGCAGTGAGACTTCCAGGGTGAAGAACACTGAAGCTTTCTTT. Its translation: CASSETSRVKNTEAFF. Variable domain in full (rest from reference TRBV28 and TRBJ1-1): DVKVTQSSRYLVKRTGEKVFLECVQDMDHENMFWYRQDPGLGLRLIYFSYDVKMKEKGDIPEGYSVSREKKERFSLILESASTNQTSMYLCASSETSRVKNTEAFFGQGTRLTVV.

Only one count was recorded for this clone. CDR3 residues: CASSLVQGARGYTF. In DNA form, the CDR3 reads TGTGCCAGCAGCTTGGTACAGGGGGCGCGAGGCTACACCTTC. The chain uses TRBV5-6 and TRBJ1-2; 9 nucleotides align to TRBD1. There are 14 residues in the CDR3. Germline V gives CDR1 SGHDT, CDR2 YYEEEE. The ends lost 0 bases at V and 8 bases at J; junction bases unmatched: 5.

The rearrangement uses TRBV12-3 or TRBV12-4 and TRBJ2-7; 10 bases are shared with TRBD1. The CDR3 has 12 amino acids. V was pared by 6 bases and J by 7 bases, with 3 bases of the junction left unmatched. The CDR3 DNA sequence: TGTGCCAGCAGCCGGGACAGGGGAGAGCAGTACTTC. This codes for CASSRDRGEQYF.

The chain couples TRBV28 to TRBJ1-5, with D possibly matching TRBD1 (6 bases). Germline V CDR1 and CDR2: MDHEN, SYDVKM. The CDR3 loop spans 14 amino acids. Trimming cost V 5 bases and J 7 bases, with 15 bases left between them. The CDR3 DNA sequence: TGTGCCAGCAGTCAAGGGGGGTCCGGACAGCCCCAGCATTTT. It is translated as CASSQGGSGQPQHF. Using reference TRBV28 and TRBJ1-5 for the parts outside the CDR3, the full variable domain is DVKVTQSSRYLVKRTGEKVFLECVQDMDHENMFWYRQDPGLGLRLIYFSYDVKMKEKGDIPEGYSVSREKKERFSLILESASTNQTSMYLCASSQGGSGQPQHFGDGTRLSIL.

This chain joins TRBV14 and TRBJ2-1; 8 bases agree with TRBD2. Trimming removed 2 bases from V and 3 bases from J; junction bases left unmatched: 6. The V gene's germline CDR1 is SGHDN and CDR2 FVKESK. The CDR3 is 16 amino acids. The CDR3 DNA sequence: TGTGCCAGCAGCCAAAGGCTAGCGGGCCTCTACAATGAGCAGTTCTTC. It translates to CASSQRLAGLYNEQFF.

The V gene is TRBV30, the J gene TRBJ1-4, with D possibly being TRBD1 (5 bases). The germline V gene encodes CDR1 GTSNPN and CDR2 SVGIG (reference sequence). The CDR3 has 13 amino acids. The V gene lost 2 bases and the J gene lost 7 bases, with 11 bases spanning the gap. CDR3 sequence reads: CAWSIQGGEKLFF. Here the CDR3 DNA reads TGTGCCTGGAGTATTCAGGGAGGTGAAAAACTGTTTTTT.

The V call is TRBV2, the J call TRBJ1-5, with D possibly TRBD1 on 5 matching bases. V was cut by 4 bases and J by 2 bases, with 9 bases left in between. The CDR3 consists of 14 residues. CDR1 and CDR2 (germline): SNHLY, FYNNEI. CDR3 in DNA: TGTGCCAGCAGTGGGGGAGGGGGCAATCAGCCCCAGCATTTT. It codes for CASSGGGGNQPQHF.

V usage is TRBV30 and J usage is TRBJ1-5, with TRBD1 matching over 7 bases. This CDR3 region has 13 residues. CDR1 and CDR2 from the germline V gene are GTSNPN and SVGIG (reference sequence). J gave up 6 bases and V 3 bases, and 5 bases lay outside the gene matches. The CDR3 bases are TGTGCCTGGAGAGAGTCAGGGGGTCAGCCCCAGCATTTT. This codes for CAWRESGGQPQHF. The full variable domain, its missing parts supplied by reference TRBV30 and TRBJ1-5, is SQTIHQWPATLVQPVGSPLSLECTVEGTSNPNLYWYRQAAGRGLQLLFYSVGIGQISSEVPQNLSASRPQDRQFILSSKKLLLSDSGFYLCAWRESGGQPQHFGDGTRLSIL.

The chain employs TRBV5-1 and TRBJ1-1; 8 bases fit TRBD1. The CDR3 totals 16 residues. The ends lost 3 bases at V and 5 bases at J; junction bases unmatched: 12. CDR1 and CDR2 from the germline V gene are SGHRS and YFSETQ. CDR3 bases: TGCGCCAGCAGCTCTACAGGGGGTAAAGGGAGTACTGAAGCTTTCTTT. Protein sequence: CASSSTGGKGSTEAFF. Filled out from reference TRBV5-1 and TRBJ1-1, the complete variable domain reads KAGVTQTPRYLIKTRGQQVTLSCSPISGHRSVSWYQQTPGQGLQFLFEYFSETQRNKGNFPGRFSGRQFSNSRSEMNVSTLELGDSALYLCASSSTGGKGSTEAFFGQGTRLTVV.

The chain joins TRBV5-5 to TRBJ1-5, with D tentatively TRBD1 (6 bases). Trimming removed 1 base at V and 7 bases at J, with 15 bases between. Germline CDR1 and CDR2: SGHKS and YYEKEE (reference sequence). The CDR3 extends over 15 amino acids. The CDR3 bases are TGTGCCAGCAGCTTGTCCAGGGGAGACGGACAGCCCCAGCATTTT. Its protein product is CASSLSRGDGQPQHF.

The chain has TRBV6-5 and TRBJ2-5; the D call may be TRBD1 or TRBD2 (6 bases each). V gave up 7 bases and J gave up 5 bases, with 20 bases separating them. The CDR3 contains 15 residues. Germline CDR1 is MNHEY and CDR2 is SVGAGI. The CDR3, as DNA: TGTGCCAGCACGGGTAGCGAGGGGGGTTGGGAGACCCAGTACTTC. This codes for CASTGSEGGWETQYF.

V is TRBV29-1 and J is TRBJ1-2; D gene ambiguous. The V end was cut by 3 bases, the J end by 4 bases, with 15 bases between. The germline V gene has CDR1 SQVTM and CDR2 ANQGSEA. CDR3 size: 14 residues. The CDR3 nucleotides read TGCAGCGTTGAGAGGCAGGCCCTCGCCTATGGCTACACCTTC. Residues: CSVERQALAYGYTF.

This chain links TRBV27 with TRBJ1-2; 9 positions agree with TRBD1. CDR1 is MNHEY and CDR2 is SMNVEV in the germline V gene (reference sequence). Trimming removed 2 bases from V and 1 base from J; junction bases left unmatched: 11. The CDR3 length is 18 residues. CDR3 sequence: CASSLRGAGTGYNYGYTF. CDR3 nucleotide sequence: TGTGCCAGCAGTTTAAGGGGGGCCGGGACAGGGTATAACTATGGCTACACCTTC.

This chain uses TRBV3-1 (or the pseudogene TRBV3-2) with TRBJ2-3; possibly TRBD2 for D (6 bases). V lost 1 base, J lost 0 bases, and 8 bases lay in between. The CDR3 totals 15 residues. CDR1 LGHDT and CDR2 YNNKEL come from the germline V gene (reference sequence). Written as DNA, the CDR3 is TGTGCCAGCAGCCAAGTGGGGAGGAGCACAGATACGCAGTATTTT. It is translated as CASSQVGRSTDTQYF.

The V and J genes are TRBV4-1 and TRBJ1-1, with 7 bases matching TRBD1. CDR3 size: 13 residues. Germline V CDR1 and CDR2: MGHRA, YSYEKL. Trimming took 4 bases from V and 11 from J; bases not matched to a gene: 10. CDR3 sequence: CASSLPDRPQAFF. For the CDR3, the DNA is TGCGCCAGCAGCCTCCCGGACAGGCCCCAGGCTTTCTTT.

The rearrangement joins TRBV6-5 to TRBJ1-1; a weak D match, TRBD1 (6 bases). V gave up 2 bases and J gave up 3 bases, with 10 bases separating them. The CDR3 is made up of 14 amino acids. Germline CDR1 is MNHEY and CDR2 is SVGAGI. The CDR3 sequence is CASSYRGQYTEAFF. The CDR3 nucleotides read TGTGCCAGCAGTTACCGTGGACAGTACACTGAAGCTTTCTTT.

The chain couples TRBV7-9 to TRBJ1-1, with D unresolved. V lost 4 bases and J lost 3, with 15 bases in between. The CDR3 spans 15 residues. In germline, CDR1 is SEHNR, CDR2 FQNEAQ (reference sequence). The CDR3 sequence is CASSYMTGDHTEAFF. CDR3 nucleotide sequence: TGTGCCAGCAGCTACATGACCGGGGATCACACTGAAGCTTTCTTT.

The chain carries TRBV29-1 and TRBJ1-3; 7 bases are shared with TRBD1. The CDR3 covers 15 residues. The germline gives CDR1 SQVTM, CDR2 ANQGSEA. The V segment lost 3 bases and the J segment 2 bases; nucleotides outside the gene matches: 7. The CDR3, as DNA: TGCAGCGTTGAGATGACAGGGCAGGCTGGAAACACCATATATTTT. Translation gives CSVEMTGQAGNTIYF. The whole variable domain, remainder taken from reference TRBV29-1 and TRBJ1-3, is SAVISQKPSRDICQRGTSLTIQCQVDSQVTMMFWYRQQPGQSLTLIATANQGSEATYESGFVIDKFPISRPNLTFSTLTVSNMSPEDSSIYLCSVEMTGQAGNTIYFGEGSWLTVV.

This chain joins TRBV30 and TRBJ1-2; TRBD1 aligns across 9 bases. The V gene's germline CDR1 is GTSNPN and CDR2 SVGIG (reference sequence). This CDR3 spans 16 amino acids. V gave up 2 bases and J gave up 2 bases; unmatched junction bases: 9. The DNA for the CDR3 is TGTGCCTGGAGTTCCGGGACAGGGCCCCGGAACTATGGCTACACCTTC. This encodes CAWSSGTGPRNYGYTF.

The chain couples TRBV12-3 or TRBV12-4 to TRBJ1-2, with 7 bases fitting TRBD1. With 5 bases clipped from V and 2 bases from J, the junction kept 2 bases outside the gene matches. CDR3 length: 13 amino acids. CDR3 residues: CASSPQGNYGYTF. CDR3 DNA: TGTGCCAGCAGTCCACAGGGGAACTATGGCTACACCTTC.

The CDR3 sequence is CAISDPRDRALDQYF. Written as DNA, the CDR3 is TGTGCCATCAGTGACCCCCGGGACAGGGCATTGGACCAGTACTTC. The chain links TRBV10-3 to TRBJ2-5; 9 bases are shared with TRBD1. The CDR3 is 15 residues long. Germline CDR1 reads ENHRY; CDR2 reads SYGVKD. V shed 3 bases, J shed 10 bases, and the junction held 12 bases outside the gene matches.

The rearrangement links TRBV7-9 to TRBJ2-7, with TRBD1 identical over 7 bases. CDR1 and CDR2 from the germline V gene are SEHNR and FQNEAQ (reference sequence). The junction had 7 bases not matched to a gene; V was cut back by 5 bases and J by 6 bases. CDR3 length equals 13 residues. This CDR3 reads CASSRFGDSEQYF. The CDR3 DNA reads TGTGCCAGCAGCCGTTTCGGGGACAGCGAGCAGTACTTC. The full variable domain, completed using reference TRBV7-9 and TRBJ2-7, is DTGVSQNPRHKITKRGQNVTFRCDPISEHNRLYWYRQTLGQGPEFLTYFQNEAQLEKSRLLSDRFSAERPKGSFSTLEIQRTEQGDSAMYLCASSRFGDSEQYFGPGTRLTVT.

V usage is TRBV10-3 and J usage is TRBJ2-6; D possibly corresponds to TRBD1 (6 bases). Trimming removed 6 bases from V and 1 base from J, with 13 bases in between. Germline CDR1 reads ENHRY; CDR2 reads SYGVKD. CDR3 length: 16 amino acids. The CDR3 coding sequence is TGTGCCATCAGGGGAGCAGGGGAGTCTGGGGCCAACGTCCTGACTTTC. It encodes CAIRGAGESGANVLTF.

This clone was found once. The same CDR3 arises from other DNA sequences in this sample as well. The chain is built from TRBV28 and TRBJ1-2, with D maybe TRBD1 (5 bases). The germline CDR1 and CDR2 sequences are MDHEN and SYDVKM. The CDR3 loop spans 13 amino acids. Trimming took 2 bases from V and 5 from J, leaving 9 bases between them. The CDR3 DNA reads as TGTGCCAGCAGTTTACAGGGAGGATATGGCTACACCTTC. It translates to CASSLQGGYGYTF.